One and the same sample provided the 20 T cell receptor beta chains below, sequenced in a study of CD8 T cells in ankylosing spondylitis. TCRdb recomputed calls from the 5' RACE reads with MiXCR, one row per CDR3 protein. Of 110,000 to 150,000 distinct CDR3 sequences listed, approximately 8.4% are singletons. The specimen was synovial fluid, either unsorted or a sorted T cell fraction (not recorded which). The receptors derive from a male donor with ankylosing spondylitis.

At least ten counts were recorded for this clonotype. The chain combines TRBV29-1 with TRBJ2-1; 12 nucleotides match TRBD1. The CDR3 extends over 14 amino acids. V shed 4 bases and J 8 bases; nucleotides not matched to a gene: 6. CDR1 and CDR2 (germline): SQVTM, ANQGSEA. CDR3 DNA sequence: TGCAGCGTTGTGGGACAGGGGGCGAAGGATGAGCAGTTCTTC. This codes for CSVVGQGAKDEQFF.

This clonotype was recorded at least ten times. V is TRBV3-1 and J is TRBJ1-1; D not resolved. Between the trimmed V and J ends, which lost 3 bases and 1 base, there was a span of 15 bases. Germline V lookup: CDR1 LGHDT, CDR2 YNNKEL (reference sequence). The CDR3 extends over 16 amino acids. The CDR3 nucleotides are TGTGCCAGCAGCCAGGAGATCGTGGGAGCGAACACTGAAGCTTTCTTT. This gives the protein CASSQEIVGANTEAFF.

This clonotype has ten or more counts. The J gene is TRBJ1-1, the V gene TRBV2; maybe TRBD1 (6 bases). The CDR3 is made up of 17 amino acids. The germline V gene encodes CDR1 SNHLY and CDR2 FYNNEI. Deletions cut 6 bases from V and 0 bases from J, with 20 bases between. As DNA, the CDR3 is TGTGCCAGCAGCTCACAACAGGGTAGGAGGGTGAACACTGAAGCTTTCTTT. This translates into CASSSQQGRRVNTEAFF. The complete variable domain, with remaining parts taken from reference TRBV2 and TRBJ1-1, reads EPEVTQTPSHQVTQMGQEVILRCVPISNHLYFYWYRQILGQKVEFLVSFYNNEISEKSEIFDDQFSVERPDGSNFTLKIRSTKLEDSAMYFCASSSQQGRRVNTEAFFGQGTRLTVV.

The chain has TRBV15 and TRBJ2-3, with 8 bases aligning to TRBD2. The V gene's germline CDR1 is LNHNV and CDR2 YYDKDF (reference sequence). The V and J ends lost 1 base and 5 bases, in that order; junction bases with no gene match: 5. This CDR3 is 15 amino acids long. CDR3 amino acids: CATSRGGLAGDTQYF. CDR3 bases: TGTGCCACCAGCAGAGGAGGGCTAGCGGGAGATACGCAGTATTTT.

This clonotype was detected many times. The CDR3 nucleotides read TGTGCCAGCAGTCGTACAGGGGTCGGAGGCTACACCTTC. Protein: CASSRTGVGGYTF. V is TRBV12-3 or TRBV12-4 and J is TRBJ1-2; 7 bases match TRBD1. Trimming at V came to 5 bases and at J to 8 bases, leaving 8 bases not matched to a gene. The CDR3 has 13 amino acids.

This clonotype occurred a few times. The chain recombines TRBV3-1 with TRBJ1-4; D ambiguous. Germline-derived CDR1 and CDR2 are LGHDT and YNNKEL (reference sequence). The V and J ends lost 2 bases and 10 bases respectively, with 5 bases between them. The CDR3 is 11 residues long. CDR3 DNA sequence: TGTGCCAGCAGCCAATATGGAAAACTGTTTTTT. This encodes CASSQYGKLFF.

The V and J genes are TRBV10-3 and TRBJ2-3, with D perhaps being TRBD1 or TRBD2 (5 bases each). Germline-derived CDR1 and CDR2 are ENHRY and SYGVKD. This CDR3 region has 15 residues. The V end was cut by 5 bases, the J end by 4 bases, with 16 bases between. CDR3 sequence (DNA): TGTGCCATCAGTTCCGGGACCCCGGGACCAGATACGCAGTATTTT. It codes for CAISSGTPGPDTQYF.

The table lists this clonotype with a few counts. This chain connects TRBV7-2 to TRBJ1-2, with TRBD1 matching 7 bases. This CDR3 is built from 14 residues. The germline V gene has CDR1 SGHTA and CDR2 FQGNSA. The V gene end was trimmed by 6 bases and the J gene end by 4 bases; junction bases not matched to a gene: 8. CDR3 loop: CASSQDRSSYGYTF. As DNA, the CDR3 is TGTGCCAGCAGTCAGGACAGGTCCTCCTATGGCTACACCTTC.

The table lists this clonotype with a few counts. CDR3 in DNA: TGTGCCAGCAGTAAGACTAGCGGGAAGCGAAATGAGCAGTTCTTC. Encoded protein: CASSKTSGKRNEQFF. The chain links TRBV7-6 to TRBJ2-1; 11 bases are shared with TRBD2. Germline CDR1 and CDR2: SGHVS and FNYEAQ. The CDR3 has 15 residues. The J segment lost 7 bases and the V segment lost 6 bases, leaving 8 bases of the junction unmatched.

As concerns this clonotype: No conserved phenylalanine or tryptophan is present at the end of the CDR3, so a read error is the likely explanation. The chain employs TRBV11-1 and TRBJ2-4, with a possible D match to TRBD2 (5 bases). Germline V lookup: CDR1 SGHAT, CDR2 FQDESV (reference sequence). V was trimmed by 3 bases and J by 7 bases, leaving 13 bases between them. The CDR3 extends over 14 amino acids. This CDR3 is CASSFSETSNIQYL. CDR3 nucleotide sequence: TGTGCCAGCAGCTTCAGTGAAACTAGTAACATTCAGTACCTC.

This chain joins TRBV9 and TRBJ2-1; no definite D call. V was pared by 0 bases and J by 0 bases, with 10 bases between. Germline lookup yields CDR1 SGDLS and CDR2 YYNGEE. This CDR3 has 16 amino acids. CDR3 nucleotides: TGTGCCAGCAGCGTAGATGTAGATAGCTCCTACAATGAGCAGTTCTTC. Translated: CASSVDVDSSYNEQFF.

This sequence joins TRBV5-1 and TRBJ2-7, with a possible D match to TRBD1 (6 bases). Trimming shortened V by 4 bases and J by 1 base, and 12 bases separated the two germline ends. The CDR3 runs 14 residues. Germline V CDR1 and CDR2: SGHRS, YFSETQ. The CDR3 sequence: CASSPNRDSYEQYF. The CDR3 coding sequence is TGCGCCAGCAGCCCTAACAGGGATTCCTACGAGCAGTACTTC.

Concerning this clonotype itself: With a much larger clone just one base away, this may be a read error. V usage is TRBV7-6 and J usage is TRBJ2-3, with D hard to call. V shed 11 bases and J shed 6 bases, with 9 bases lying between them. CDR3 length: 10 residues. The germline gives CDR1 SGHVS, CDR2 FNYEAQ. The CDR3 DNA reads TGTGCCTCGAGCGCTGATACGCAGTATTTT. Its translation is CASSADTQYF.

This clonotype was picked up many times. The V call is TRBV7-2, the J call TRBJ2-7; D not resolved. The V gene lost 2 bases and the J gene lost 4 bases, with 12 bases spanning the gap. The CDR3 runs to 14 residues. CDR1 and CDR2 from the germline V gene are SGHTA and FQGNSA. The CDR3 loop is CASSLTSSTYEQYF. The CDR3 DNA reads as TGTGCCAGCAGCTTAACGAGTTCCACATACGAGCAGTACTTC.

This clonotype was picked up a small number of times. The genes are TRBV24-1 and TRBJ2-7; D may be TRBD1 (5 bases). CDR1 is KGHDR and CDR2 is SFDVKD in the germline V gene. Deletions cut 1 base from V and 7 bases from J, with 10 bases between. This CDR3 contains 13 residues. The CDR3 region is CATSDFAGNEQYF. CDR3 nucleotides: TGTGCCACCAGTGATTTTGCAGGGAATGAGCAGTACTTC.

This clonotype was found many times. The chain combines TRBV5-1 with TRBJ1-1, with a tentative D call TRBD1 (6 bases). Trimming took off 0 bases at V and 6 bases at J, with 12 bases between the two ends. This CDR3 comprises 14 residues. The germline V gene has CDR1 SGHRS and CDR2 YFSETQ. The DNA of the CDR3 is TGCGCCAGCAGCTTGGGGTACAGGGCTTCTGAAGCTTTCTTT. As protein: CASSLGYRASEAFF.

The chain couples TRBV2 to TRBJ2-3, with D perhaps TRBD1 (7 bases). V was cut by 3 bases and J by 4 bases, with 11 bases left in between. In germline, CDR1 is SNHLY, CDR2 FYNNEI. This CDR3 is built from 14 residues. This chain's CDR3 is CASSDQGGPDTQYF. CDR3 DNA sequence: TGTGCCAGCAGTGATCAGGGGGGCCCAGATACGCAGTATTTT. Complete variable domain (other parts from reference TRBV2 and TRBJ2-3): EPEVTQTPSHQVTQMGQEVILRCVPISNHLYFYWYRQILGQKVEFLVSFYNNEISEKSEIFDDQFSVERPDGSNFTLKIRSTKLEDSAMYFCASSDQGGPDTQYFGPGTRLTVL.

This clonotype was observed a single time. This chain joins TRBV2 and TRBJ1-5; TRBD1 matches at 9 bases. Germline loops: CDR1 SNHLY, CDR2 FYNNEI. V shed 6 bases and J 5 bases; nucleotides not matched to a gene: 5. The CDR3 extends over 14 amino acids. The CDR3 loop reads CASSPWTGDQPQHF. As DNA, the CDR3 is TGTGCCAGCAGCCCCTGGACAGGGGATCAGCCCCAGCATTTT.

The CDR3 is CASRAQDYYGYTF. Written as DNA, the CDR3 is TGTGCCAGTAGGGCGCAGGACTACTATGGCTACACCTTC. This chain joins TRBV19 and TRBJ1-2; D uncertain. V was shortened by 6 bases and J by 3 bases, with 11 bases between the two germline ends. There are 13 residues in the CDR3. Germline assignment: CDR1 LNHDA and CDR2 SQIVND (reference sequence).

The V call is TRBV30, the J call TRBJ1-2; TRBD1 is a possible D gene (5 bases). V lost 6 bases and J lost 0, with 11 bases in between. The CDR3 has 13 amino acids. The germline CDR1 and CDR2 sequences are GTSNPN and SVGIG (reference sequence). The CDR3 nucleotides read TGTGCCTGTGGGACCATTGCTAACTATGGCTACACCTTC. It translates to CACGTIANYGYTF.